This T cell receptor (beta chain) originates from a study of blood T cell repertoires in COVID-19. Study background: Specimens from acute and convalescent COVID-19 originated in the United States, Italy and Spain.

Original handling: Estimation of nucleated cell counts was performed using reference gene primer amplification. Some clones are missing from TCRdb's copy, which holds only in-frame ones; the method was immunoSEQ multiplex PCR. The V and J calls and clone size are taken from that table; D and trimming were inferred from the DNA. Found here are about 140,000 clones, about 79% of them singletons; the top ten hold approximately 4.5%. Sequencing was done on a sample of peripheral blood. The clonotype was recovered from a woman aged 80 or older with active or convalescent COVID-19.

CDR3 sequence (DNA): TGTGCCAGCAGCTTAGGGGGACAGGGGTTGGACTACACCTTC. It yields the protein CASSLGGQGLDYTF. The V call is TRBV7-2, the J call TRBJ1-2; 10 positions agree with TRBD1. Unmatched junction bases numbered 6, after V lost 1 base and J lost 10 bases. CDR1 is SGHTA and CDR2 is FQGNSA in the germline V gene. The CDR3 is 14 residues long.